These 25 T cell receptor beta chains were sequenced from one sample in a study of blood T cell repertoires in COVID-19. Method: immunoSEQ multiplex PCR; TCRdb's copy keeps in-frame clones and lacks some. The data show approximately 220,000 clones, about four fifths seen once. Sequencing was carried out using PBMCs or T cells enriched from blood (not recorded which). These receptors were taken from a woman between 35 and 50 years old with acute COVID-19.

J is TRBJ2-1 and V is TRBV27, with TRBD2 matching 12 bases. Trimming cost V 4 bases and J 4 bases; bases outside gene matches: 5. Germline CDR1 reads MNHEY; CDR2 reads SMNVEV (reference sequence). The CDR3 loop spans 16 amino acids. Here the CDR3 reads CASSSRLAGAYNEQFF. The CDR3 nucleotides read TGTGCCAGCAGTTCCAGACTAGCGGGGGCATACAATGAGCAGTTCTTC.

The V call is TRBV7-3, the J call TRBJ2-2, with 8 bases fitting TRBD1. V lost 2 bases, J lost 6 bases, and 5 bases stayed unmatched. The germline V gene has CDR1 SGHTA and CDR2 FQGTGA. CDR3 length equals 15 residues. The CDR3 is CASSLAGGIAGELFF. The CDR3 DNA reads TGTGCCAGCAGCTTAGCAGGGGGCATCGCCGGGGAGCTGTTTTTT.

The DNA of the CDR3 is TGTGCCAGCAGCCGGGACAGGGATGGCTACACCTTC. It codes for CASSRDRDGYTF. The V call is TRBV6-6, the J call TRBJ1-2; 9 bases are a match to TRBD1. Germline values: CDR1 MNHNY, CDR2 SVGAGI (reference sequence). CDR3 size: 12 residues. V shed 6 bases, J shed 6 bases, and the junction held 2 bases outside the gene matches.

The chain uses TRBV7-9 and TRBJ2-1; 8 nucleotides align to TRBD2. The ends lost 5 bases at V and 2 bases at J; junction bases unmatched: 5. This CDR3 is 15 amino acids long. CDR1 and CDR2 (germline): SEHNR, FQNEAQ (reference sequence). The CDR3 DNA sequence: TGTGCCAGCAGCAAACCGGGACTAGCCTACAATGAGCAGTTCTTC. As protein: CASSKPGLAYNEQFF.

This clone was counted a single time. This chain's CDR3 is CACGWDEQFF. The CDR3 DNA is TGTGCCTGCGGGTGGGATGAGCAGTTCTTC. This chain connects TRBV19 to TRBJ2-1; D may be TRBD2 (5 bases). Germline V gene data show CDR1 as LNHDA and CDR2 as SQIVND (reference sequence). With 11 bases removed from V and 8 bases from J, the gap between germline ends came to 10 bases. This CDR3 comprises 10 residues.

This chain links TRBV6-5 with TRBJ2-3; TRBD2 might be the D (5 bases). V was pared by 6 bases and J by 4 bases, with 14 bases between. This CDR3 has 14 residues. Germline CDR1 is MNHEY and CDR2 is SVGAGI. CDR3 nucleotide sequence: TGTGCCAGCAGAAGGAGTGGAGGAGCAGATACGCAGTATTTT. Translated: CASRRSGGADTQYF.

The chain carries TRBV7-8 and TRBJ2-7, with TRBD1 matching over 8 bases. With 3 bases clipped from V and 3 bases from J, the junction kept 4 bases outside the gene matches. Looked up from germline, CDR1 is SGHVS and CDR2 is FQNEAQ. The length of the CDR3 is 14 residues. The DNA for the CDR3 is TGTGCCAGCAGCTTGCTCACAGGGGGCTACGAGCAGTACTTC. Residues: CASSLLTGGYEQYF.

The chain uses TRBV28 and TRBJ2-5; 7 bases align to TRBD2. The CDR3 loop spans 13 amino acids. The germline gives CDR1 MDHEN, CDR2 SYDVKM. The ends lost 3 bases at V and 4 bases at J; junction bases unmatched: 2. CDR3: CASSLGGRETQYF. The CDR3 nucleotides read TGTGCCAGCAGTTTGGGCGGGAGAGAGACCCAGTACTTC.

This sequence joins TRBV28 and TRBJ2-7; 7 nucleotides align to TRBD1. Trimming at V came to 4 bases and at J to 4 bases, leaving 13 bases not matched to a gene. The germline V gene has CDR1 MDHEN and CDR2 SYDVKM. This CDR3 comprises 16 residues. The CDR3 DNA is TGTGCCAGCAGTTCCCCTCCTAGACAGGGTTCGTACGAGCAGTACTTC. It translates to CASSSPPRQGSYEQYF.

The table lists this clone with a count of one. The chain joins TRBV19 to TRBJ1-5; tentatively, D is TRBD1 (6 bases). This CDR3 is built from 16 residues. Germline values: CDR1 LNHDA, CDR2 SQIVND (reference sequence). V dropped 2 bases and J dropped 1 base, with 12 bases sitting between them. CDR3 in amino acids: CASSIHGGPSNQPQHF. The CDR3 nucleotides are TGTGCCAGTAGTATACACGGGGGGCCCAGCAATCAGCCCCAGCATTTT.

J is TRBJ2-3 and V is TRBV30; D unclear. Trimming pared 3 bases from V and 0 bases from J, leaving 7 bases between. The CDR3 totals 13 residues. Germline CDR1 is GTSNPN and CDR2 is SVGIG (reference sequence). This CDR3 reads CAWSRISTDTQYF. CDR3 nucleotide sequence: TGTGCCTGGAGCAGAATTAGCACAGATACGCAGTATTTT.

This CDR3 reads CASSLGGRGETQYF. In nucleotides, the CDR3 is TGTGCCAGCAGCTTGGGGGGGCGAGGGGAGACCCAGTACTTC. V usage is TRBV7-2 and J usage is TRBJ2-5; tentative D call: TRBD2 (7 bases). CDR3 size: 14 residues. CDR1 SGHTA and CDR2 FQGNSA come from the germline V gene. V lost 3 bases and J lost 5, with 13 bases in between.

The V and J genes are TRBV18 and TRBJ1-6; 7 nucleotides match TRBD1. In germline, CDR1 is KGHSH, CDR2 LQKENI. V was pared by 7 bases and J by 8 bases, with 8 bases of the junction left unmatched. This CDR3 spans 14 amino acids. CDR3 coding DNA: TGTGCCAGCTGCTCCGGGACAGCCCATTCACCCCTCCACTTT. Its protein is CASCSGTAHSPLHF.

V gene TRBV21-1 combines with J gene TRBJ1-1; the table's D call TRBD1 went unverified against the DNA. TRBV21-1 is marked as a pseudogene. The CDR3 spans 15 residues. The CDR3, as DNA: TGTGCCAGCAGCAAAGCCCAGACAGGGCTCGTTGAAGCTTTCTTT. Its protein is CASSKAQTGLVEAFF.

J is TRBJ2-7 and V is TRBV6-1; 7 bases match TRBD1. V was clipped by 3 bases and J by 4 bases; unmatched bases: 9. The CDR3 extends over 15 amino acids. Germline V CDR1 and CDR2: MNHNS, SASEGT. The CDR3 loop reads CASSDRTGGKYEQYF. CDR3 DNA: TGTGCCAGCAGTGACCGGACAGGTGGGAAGTACGAGCAGTACTTC.

In regard to this clone: Germline is not matched at one junction end, which may reflect a read error. Other DNA sequences within the sample encode an identical CDR3. The chain combines TRBV18 with TRBJ1-4, with D possibly matching TRBD1 (5 bases). CDR1 KGHSH and CDR2 LQKENI come from the germline V gene. This CDR3 has 14 residues. For the CDR3, the DNA is TGTGCTAGCTCACCCAGGGCAACTAATGAAAAACTGTTTTTT. The encoded protein is CASSPRATNEKLFF.

This clone was observed a few times. The chain joins TRBV15 to TRBJ2-1; 11 bases are shared with TRBD2. Germline V gene data show CDR1 as LNHNV and CDR2 as YYDKDF (reference sequence). V shed 3 bases and J 8 bases; nucleotides not matched to a gene: 6. This CDR3 contains 15 residues. The CDR3 protein is CATSSLLAGGDEQFF. CDR3 DNA sequence: TGTGCCACCAGCAGTCTATTAGCGGGAGGGGATGAGCAGTTCTTC.

This chain joins TRBV7-2 and TRBJ2-1; tentatively, D is TRBD2 (6 bases). The CDR3 has 17 residues. The germline gives CDR1 SGHTA, CDR2 FQGNSA. The V gene lost 5 bases and the J gene lost 0 bases, with 17 bases spanning the gap. CDR3 in DNA: TGTGCCAGCAGCCCTGGGGCCCGGGGGAGCTCCTACAATGAGCAGTTCTTC. Its protein is CASSPGARGSSYNEQFF.

The chain is built from TRBV7-3 and TRBJ2-7; 10 bases line up with TRBD1. J lost 1 base, V lost 6 bases, and 6 bases had no gene match. This CDR3 is built from 15 residues. CDR1 SGHTA and CDR2 FQGTGA come from the germline V gene. CDR3 loop: CASSPTGGTSYEQYF. For the CDR3, the DNA is TGTGCCAGCAGTCCGACAGGGGGCACTTCCTACGAGCAGTACTTC.

The CDR3 coding sequence is TGTGCCAGCAGCTTAGATAGACAACACGAGCAGTACTTC. Translation: CASSLDRQHEQYF. The chain is built from TRBV11-2 and TRBJ2-7; D unclear. From germline, CDR1 is SGHAT and CDR2 FQNNGV. The CDR3 runs 13 residues. V lost 0 bases and J 5 bases, leaving 8 bases between the germline ends.

The chain carries TRBV6-5 and TRBJ2-5; 8 positions match TRBD1. The CDR3 is made up of 15 amino acids. J lost 2 bases, V lost 5 bases, and 7 bases had no gene match. Germline V gene data show CDR1 as MNHEY and CDR2 as SVGAGI. This CDR3 is CASSTDRDPQETQYF. The CDR3 bases are TGTGCCAGCAGTACGGACAGGGACCCACAAGAGACCCAGTACTTC.

V gene TRBV18 combines with J gene TRBJ2-6; D is unclear. The CDR3 covers 17 residues. V was trimmed by 5 bases and J by 0 bases, leaving 14 bases between them. Germline assignment: CDR1 KGHSH and CDR2 LQKENI. This CDR3 is CASSSGSTNSGANVLTF. CDR3 nucleotides: TGTGCCAGCTCATCCGGGTCGACCAACTCTGGGGCCAACGTCCTGACTTTC.

The chain joins TRBV9 to TRBJ2-5; D possibly corresponds to TRBD2 (6 bases). V was shortened by 3 bases and J by 5 bases, with 14 bases between the two germline ends. Germline V gene data show CDR1 as SGDLS and CDR2 as YYNGEE. The CDR3 totals 14 residues. CDR3 in amino acids: CASSATGGPETQYF. CDR3 DNA sequence: TGTGCCAGCAGCGCTACAGGAGGGCCGGAGACCCAGTACTTC. Full variable domain (missing parts from reference TRBV9 and TRBJ2-5): DSGVTQTPKHLITATGQRVTLRCSPRSGDLSVYWYQQSLDQGLQFLIQYYNGEERAKGNILERFSAQQFPDLHSELNLSSLELGDSALYFCASSATGGPETQYFGPGTRLLVL.

V is TRBV5-1 and J is TRBJ2-6; D possibly corresponds to TRBD1 (6 bases). Between the trimmed V and J ends, which lost 2 bases and 2 bases, there was a span of 11 bases. The CDR3 loop spans 16 amino acids. Germline V gene sequence: CDR1 SGHRS, CDR2 YFSETQ. The CDR3 is CASSFGQYTGANVLTF. CDR3 in DNA: TGCGCCAGCAGCTTCGGACAGTATACTGGGGCCAACGTCCTGACTTTC.

The rearrangement links TRBV7-8 to TRBJ2-5; 12 bases are a match to TRBD2. Losses at the gene ends were 4 bases for V and 5 bases for J; bases not matched to a gene: 8. Germline V CDR1 and CDR2: SGHVS, FQNEAQ. The CDR3 runs 16 residues. CDR3 sequence: CASSSLAGGRQETQYF. The CDR3 DNA follows: TGTGCCAGCAGCTCCCTAGCGGGGGGGCGCCAGGAGACCCAGTACTTC.